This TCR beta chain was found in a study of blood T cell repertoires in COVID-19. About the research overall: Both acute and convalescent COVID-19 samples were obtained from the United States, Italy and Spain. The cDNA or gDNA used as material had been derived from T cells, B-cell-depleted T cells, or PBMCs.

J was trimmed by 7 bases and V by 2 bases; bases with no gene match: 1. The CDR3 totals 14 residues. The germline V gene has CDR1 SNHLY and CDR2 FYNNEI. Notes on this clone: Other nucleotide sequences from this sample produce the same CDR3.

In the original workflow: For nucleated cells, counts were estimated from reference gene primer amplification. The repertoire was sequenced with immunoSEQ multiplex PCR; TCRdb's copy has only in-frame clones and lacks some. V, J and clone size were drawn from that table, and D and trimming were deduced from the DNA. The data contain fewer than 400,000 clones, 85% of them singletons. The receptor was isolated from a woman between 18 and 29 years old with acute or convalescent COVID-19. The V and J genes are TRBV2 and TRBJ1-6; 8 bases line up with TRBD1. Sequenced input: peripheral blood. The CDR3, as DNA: TGTGCCAGCAGTGAAAGACAGGGGAATTCACCCCTCCACTTT. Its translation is CASSERQGNSPLHF.